The clone carrying this T cell receptor beta chain was counted a few times. Its antigen is still unknown. Primers: 60 Vbeta forward and 13 Jbeta reverse. Profiled with immunoSEQ multiplex PCR; TCRdb holds only in-frame clones, not every one. The data contain 150,000 to 200,000 clones, roughly 73% of them singletons. This CDR3 has 15 amino acids. Germline CDR1 is SGHAT and CDR2 is FQNNGV. V lost 8 bases and J lost 2; bases outside the gene matches: 12. This specimen belongs to a study of cytomegalovirus exposure and HLA in healthy donors. Notes on the study in general: Reports indicated that the classifier achieved high specificity and sensitivity in diagnosing cytomegalovirus status. The study put 150 to 200 TCR beta chains on its list as cytomegalovirus-associated.

This TCR derives from a woman aged 30 to 39 in good health and CMV-seronegative. The chain combines TRBV11-2 with TRBJ2-7, with 7 bases lining up with TRBD2. The specimen was PBMCs. The CDR3 loop is CASRKEPSGPYEQYF. CDR3 nucleotide sequence: TGTGCCAGCCGTAAGGAACCTAGCGGACCCTACGAGCAGTACTTC.